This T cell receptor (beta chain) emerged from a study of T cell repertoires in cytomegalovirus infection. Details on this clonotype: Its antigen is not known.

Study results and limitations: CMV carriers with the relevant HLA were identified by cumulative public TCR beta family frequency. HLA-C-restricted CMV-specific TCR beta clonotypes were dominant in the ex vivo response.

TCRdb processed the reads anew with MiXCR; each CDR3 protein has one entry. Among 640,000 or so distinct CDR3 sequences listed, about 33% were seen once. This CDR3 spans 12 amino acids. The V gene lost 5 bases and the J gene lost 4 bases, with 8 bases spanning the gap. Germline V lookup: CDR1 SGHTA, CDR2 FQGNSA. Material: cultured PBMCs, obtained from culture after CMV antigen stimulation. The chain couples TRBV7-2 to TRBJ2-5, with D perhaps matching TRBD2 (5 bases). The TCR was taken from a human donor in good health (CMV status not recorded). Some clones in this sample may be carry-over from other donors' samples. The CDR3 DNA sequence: TGTGCCAGCAGCAAAGAGGGAGAGACCCAGTACTTC. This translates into CASSKEGETQYF.